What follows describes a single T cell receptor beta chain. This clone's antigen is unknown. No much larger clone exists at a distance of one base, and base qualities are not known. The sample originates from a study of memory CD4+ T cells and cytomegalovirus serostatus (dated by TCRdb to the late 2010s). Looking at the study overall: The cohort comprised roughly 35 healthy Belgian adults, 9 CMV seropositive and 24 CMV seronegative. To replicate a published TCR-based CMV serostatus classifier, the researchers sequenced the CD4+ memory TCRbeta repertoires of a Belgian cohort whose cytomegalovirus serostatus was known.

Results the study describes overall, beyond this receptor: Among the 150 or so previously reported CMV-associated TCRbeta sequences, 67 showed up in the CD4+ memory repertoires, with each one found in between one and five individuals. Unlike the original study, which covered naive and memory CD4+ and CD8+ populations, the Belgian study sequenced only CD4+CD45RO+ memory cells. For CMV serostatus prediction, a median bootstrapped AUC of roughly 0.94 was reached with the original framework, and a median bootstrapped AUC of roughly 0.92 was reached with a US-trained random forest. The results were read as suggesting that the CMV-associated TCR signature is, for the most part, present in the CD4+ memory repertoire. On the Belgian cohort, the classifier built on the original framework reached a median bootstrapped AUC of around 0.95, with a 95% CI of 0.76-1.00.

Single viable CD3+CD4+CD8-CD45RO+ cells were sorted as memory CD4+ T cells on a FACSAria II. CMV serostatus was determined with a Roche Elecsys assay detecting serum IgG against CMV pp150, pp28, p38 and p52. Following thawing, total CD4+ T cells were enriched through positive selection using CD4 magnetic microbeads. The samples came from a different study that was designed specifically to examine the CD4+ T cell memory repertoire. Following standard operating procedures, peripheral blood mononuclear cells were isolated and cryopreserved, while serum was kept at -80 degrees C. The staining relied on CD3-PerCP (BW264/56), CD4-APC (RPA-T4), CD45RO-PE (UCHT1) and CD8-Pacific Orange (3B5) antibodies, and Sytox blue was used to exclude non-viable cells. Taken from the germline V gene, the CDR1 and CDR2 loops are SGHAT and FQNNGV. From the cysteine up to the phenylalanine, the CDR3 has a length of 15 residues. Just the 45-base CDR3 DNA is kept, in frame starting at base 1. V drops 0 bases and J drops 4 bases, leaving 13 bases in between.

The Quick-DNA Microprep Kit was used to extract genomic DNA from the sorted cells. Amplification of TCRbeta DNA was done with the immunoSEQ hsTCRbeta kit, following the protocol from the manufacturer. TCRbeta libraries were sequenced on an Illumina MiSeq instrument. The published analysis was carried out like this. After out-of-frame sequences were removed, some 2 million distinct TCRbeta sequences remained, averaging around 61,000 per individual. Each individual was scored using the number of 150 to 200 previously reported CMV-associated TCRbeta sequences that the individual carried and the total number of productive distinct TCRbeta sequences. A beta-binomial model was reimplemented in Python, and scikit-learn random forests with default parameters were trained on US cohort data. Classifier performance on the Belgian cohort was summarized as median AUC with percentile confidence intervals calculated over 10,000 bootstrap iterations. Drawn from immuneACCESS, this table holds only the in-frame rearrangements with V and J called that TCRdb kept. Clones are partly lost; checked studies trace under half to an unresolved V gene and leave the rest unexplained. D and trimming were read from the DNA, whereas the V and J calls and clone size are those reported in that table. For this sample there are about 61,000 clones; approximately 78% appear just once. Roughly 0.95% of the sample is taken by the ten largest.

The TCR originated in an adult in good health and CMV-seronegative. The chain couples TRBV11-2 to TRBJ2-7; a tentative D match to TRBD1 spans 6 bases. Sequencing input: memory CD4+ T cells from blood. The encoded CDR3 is CASSLETGPLYEQYF. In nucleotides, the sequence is TGTGCCAGCAGCTTAGAGACAGGTCCTTTATACGAGCAGTACTTC.